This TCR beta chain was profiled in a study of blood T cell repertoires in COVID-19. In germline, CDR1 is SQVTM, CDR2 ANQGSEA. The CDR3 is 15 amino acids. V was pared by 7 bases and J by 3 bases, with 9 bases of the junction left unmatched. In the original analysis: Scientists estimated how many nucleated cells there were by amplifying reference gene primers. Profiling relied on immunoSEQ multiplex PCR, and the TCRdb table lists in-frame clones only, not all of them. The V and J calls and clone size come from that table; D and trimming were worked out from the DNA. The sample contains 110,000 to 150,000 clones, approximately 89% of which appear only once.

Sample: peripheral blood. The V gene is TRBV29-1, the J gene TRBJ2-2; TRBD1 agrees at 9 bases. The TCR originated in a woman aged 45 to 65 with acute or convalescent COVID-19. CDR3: CSALTGGEYTGELFF. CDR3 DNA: TGCAGCGCCCTCACAGGGGGCGAATACACCGGGGAGCTGTTTTTT.